This T cell receptor beta chain derives from a study of immune heterogeneity within non-small cell lung tumors. Across the whole study: Of all tumors, a few turned out to be squamous cell carcinomas, more than eight were non-squamous carcinomas and 1 was not otherwise specified. Whole-study results and caveats: Clonality of local T cells correlated moderately but significantly with local tumor mutational burden (R around 0.35). Alongside site-unique high-frequency clones, identical dominant CDR3 beta clonotypes recurred across tumor sites within a patient. Individual patients' high-frequency T-cell receptor beta clonotypes were largely distinct from one another.

V shed 3 bases, J shed 5 bases, and the junction held 3 bases outside the gene matches. Germline values: CDR1 LNHDA, CDR2 SQIVND (reference sequence). The CDR3 totals 15 residues. Turning to this clonotype: Its antigen is currently unknown.

Template was bulk tumor genomic DNA, 450 to 750 ng per sample. Each primary tumor yielded several biopsies, collected far apart from one another at surgery. Surgery that was curative in intent was performed on patients with untreated, newly diagnosed non-small cell lung cancer. TCR beta CDR3 was amplified by multiplex PCR using 32 V and 13 J primers. TCRdb used MiXCR to reprocess the multiplex PCR reads, holding one entry per CDR3 protein. The data show thousands of distinct CDR3 sequences, approximately 25% seen once. The receptor was isolated from a man aged 55 to 69 with non-small cell lung cancer. Sequenced sample: lung tumor tissue. The gene calls are TRBV19 and TRBJ2-7; 14 bases are a match to TRBD2. The CDR3 DNA follows: TGTGCCAGTAGTATCGGGACTAGCGGGAGTAACGAGCAGTACTTC. Translated, it gives CASSIGTSGSNEQYF.